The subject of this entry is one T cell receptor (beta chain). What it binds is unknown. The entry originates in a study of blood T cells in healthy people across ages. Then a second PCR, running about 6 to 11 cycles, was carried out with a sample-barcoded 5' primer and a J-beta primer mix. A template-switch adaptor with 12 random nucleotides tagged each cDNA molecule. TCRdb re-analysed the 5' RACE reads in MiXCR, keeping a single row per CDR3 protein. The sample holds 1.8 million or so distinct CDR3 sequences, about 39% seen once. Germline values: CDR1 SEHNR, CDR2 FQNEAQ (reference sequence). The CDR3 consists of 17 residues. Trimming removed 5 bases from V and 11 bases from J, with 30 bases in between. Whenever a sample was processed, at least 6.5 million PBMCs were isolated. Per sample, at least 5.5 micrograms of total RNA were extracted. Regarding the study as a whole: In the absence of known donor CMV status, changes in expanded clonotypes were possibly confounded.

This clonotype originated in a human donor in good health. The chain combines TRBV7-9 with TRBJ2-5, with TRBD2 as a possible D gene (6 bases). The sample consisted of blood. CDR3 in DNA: TGTGCCAGCAGCCCCCCGATCGGGGGATATGCAGGCAATGAGCAGTACTTC. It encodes CASSPPIGGYAGNEQYF.